This TCR beta chain came from a study of blood T cell repertoires in COVID-19. Overall study: The analysed material was cDNA or gDNA that came from T cells, B-cell-depleted T cells, or PBMCs.

With V trimmed by 8 bases and J by 2 bases, 5 bases remained unmatched. This CDR3 has 14 amino acids. Germline V gene data show CDR1 as MNHEY and CDR2 as SVGAGI. Those who participated ranged in age from roughly 18 to 100 years and resided in 20 to 25 US areas. Authors' processing steps: Scientists estimated how many nucleated cells there were by amplifying reference gene primers. The data were produced by immunoSEQ multiplex PCR, yet TCRdb's version contains in-frame clones alone and is incomplete. D and trimming were read from the DNA, whereas the V and J calls and clone size are those reported in that table. The profile shows roughly 300,000 clones, 86% of them singletons.

The receptor comes from a woman in her thirties or forties with acute COVID-19. J is TRBJ1-4 and V is TRBV6-5; 7 bases map to TRBD1. Sequenced input: PBMCs or T cells enriched from blood (not recorded which). In DNA, the CDR3 is TGTGCCAGCGGAAAACAGGGGACTAATGAAAAACTGTTTTTT. It yields the protein CASGKQGTNEKLFF.